This T cell receptor beta chain appears in the sequencing data of a study of technical replicates of blood from a handful of donors. Sequenced by immunoSEQ multiplex PCR; TCRdb stores in-frame clones only, minus some. The sample has tens of thousands of clones, roughly nine tenths seen once. CDR3 length equals 15 residues. With V trimmed by 3 bases and J by 7 bases, 7 bases remained unmatched. Germline V gives CDR1 MNHEY, CDR2 SMNVEV (reference sequence). The source of this sequence is a human donor in good health. The chain recombines TRBV27 with TRBJ2-1, with TRBD2 matching 9 bases. Sequencing input: T cells isolated from PBMCs. CDR3 nucleotide sequence: TGTGCCAGCAGTTTGTGGCGGGAGGGCCGTAATGAGCAGTTCTTC. As protein: CASSLWREGRNEQFF.